This T cell receptor beta chain is drawn from a study of Ad26.COV2.S vaccination and SARS-CoV-2 variants. Study-wide background: The study gave Ad26.COV2.S intramuscularly, once or twice 56 days apart.

About this clone: Its specificity is not known.

Repertoires were generated with immunoSEQ multiplex PCR, while TCRdb's copy carries only in-frame clones and drops some. The sample lists 400,000 to 500,000 clones; roughly 90% were seen once. As to treatment: around 19 received Ad26.COV2.S at low or high dose, single or two shots; 5 received placebo; per-sample allocation not given. All samples were drawn on day 63, counting from the first vaccine or placebo injection. An Ad26 vector that expressed Wuhan-strain SARS-CoV-2 spike constituted the vaccine. Study-wide results and limits: Non-spike TCR breadth did not differ much between vaccine and placebo recipients. There was a possibility that the TCR breadth and depth analyses underestimated total T cell responses.

CDR3 size: 13 residues. Germline CDR1 MNHEY, CDR2 SVGEGT. J lost 9 bases, V lost 5 bases, and 5 bases had no gene match. This chain uses TRBV6-2 or TRBV6-3 with TRBJ2-1; TRBD1 aligns across 9 bases. The clonotype was recovered from a person between 18 and 60 years old who received the Ad26.COV2.S COVID-19 vaccine or a placebo. Specimen: peripheral blood, collected in a trial of Ad26.COV2.S vaccine versus placebo. This CDR3 reads CASSPGTGLEQFF. CDR3 DNA sequence: TGTGCCAGCAGTCCCGGGACAGGGCTTGAGCAGTTCTTC.